This T cell receptor (beta chain) was found in a study of shared clonotypes between healthy human individuals. Study observations and caveats: What naive subsets generally showed was a larger estimated richness than memory subsets showed.

On this clone itself: Antigen unknown.

The CDR3 consists of 16 residues. Germline CDR1 SGHTA, CDR2 FQGNSA. V was pared by 3 bases and J by 2 bases, with 6 bases of the junction left unmatched. Generated by immunoSEQ multiplex PCR, the TCRdb table keeps only in-frame clones and is missing some. The profile shows hundreds of thousands of clones, approximately 79% of them singletons. Specimen: memory CD4+ T cells sorted from blood. Subset specified: CD45RA-negative fraction. The sequence was obtained from a woman aged 30 to 39 in good health. The J gene is TRBJ1-2, the V gene TRBV7-2, with TRBD1 identical over 10 bases. The CDR3 protein is CASSLGGQGHNYGYTF. Here the CDR3 DNA reads TGTGCCAGCAGCTTGGGGGGACAGGGGCACAACTATGGCTACACCTTC.